The 23 T cell receptor beta chains below were found in one sample sequenced in a study of blood T cell repertoires in COVID-19. Repertoires were generated with immunoSEQ multiplex PCR, while TCRdb's copy carries only in-frame clones and drops some. The data contain roughly 120,000 clones, approximately 82% of them singletons. Sequenced input: peripheral blood. The receptors were gathered from a man under 40 with acute or convalescent COVID-19.

For the CDR3, the DNA is TGTGCCAGCAGCCAAGAAGGAGGCCCGAAGAACTATGGCTACACCTTC. This codes for CASSQEGGPKNYGYTF. The rearrangement uses TRBV4-2 and TRBJ1-2; D call uncertain. This CDR3 is 16 amino acids long. Germline CDR1 LGHNA, CDR2 YNFKEQ. V lost 0 bases to trimming and J lost 2 bases, with 13 bases between them.

This rearrangement joins TRBV14 to TRBJ1-6; the D gene is possibly TRBD1 (5 bases). The CDR3 consists of 15 residues. Germline CDR1 is SGHDN and CDR2 is FVKESK. The ends were cut back, 3 bases at V and 3 bases at J, with 9 bases in the middle. CDR3 DNA: TGTGCCAGCAGCCAGGGTAGGGGCTATAATTCACCCCTCCACTTT. Translation gives CASSQGRGYNSPLHF.

The chain employs TRBV3-1 (or the pseudogene TRBV3-2) and TRBJ2-1; 9 nucleotides match TRBD2. Losses at the gene ends were 2 bases for V and 7 bases for J; bases not matched to a gene: 12. The CDR3 sequence is 17 residues long. Germline values: CDR1 LGHDT, CDR2 YNNKEL (reference sequence). The CDR3 nucleotides are TGTGCCAGCAGCCAATTTCTAGCGGGAAACGGGGTGAATGAGCAGTTCTTC. Protein product: CASSQFLAGNGVNEQFF.

The rearrangement uses TRBV2 and TRBJ1-2; maybe TRBD1 (6 bases). CDR3 length equals 13 residues. Per the germline V gene, CDR1 is SNHLY and CDR2 is FYNNEI. Trimming removed 4 bases from V and 0 bases from J, with 6 bases in between. CDR3 coding DNA: TGTGCCAGCAGTGGGACAGCTAACTATGGCTACACCTTC. This translates into CASSGTANYGYTF.

The V gene is TRBV30, the J gene TRBJ1-2, with 8 positions matching TRBD1. Germline values: CDR1 GTSNPN, CDR2 SVGIG (reference sequence). CDR3 length: 17 amino acids. V lost 3 bases to trimming and J lost 8 bases; unmatched junction nucleotides: 20. The CDR3 reads CAWSSQTGTGAKGGYTF. CDR3 bases: TGTGCCTGGAGCTCTCAAACCGGGACAGGCGCGAAGGGGGGCTACACCTTC.

Points on this clone: This same CDR3 is encoded by further DNA sequences in the sample. The V gene is TRBV12-3 or TRBV12-4, the J gene TRBJ2-1; D possibly corresponds to TRBD1 (6 bases). The germline V and J ends were trimmed by 1 base and 7 bases, with 8 bases remaining between them. The CDR3 spans 13 residues. Here the CDR3 DNA reads TGTGCCAGCAGTTTAGGGGGGCGGAATGAGCAGTTCTTC. It is translated as CASSLGGRNEQFF.

This clone was seen at least ten times. This chain uses TRBV2 with TRBJ1-6; D gene unclear. Germline CDR1 and CDR2: SNHLY and FYNNEI. This CDR3 region has 11 residues. Deletions cut 7 bases from V and 10 bases from J, with 8 bases between. DNA of the CDR3: TGTGCCAGCAAGAACTTATCACCCCTCCACTTT. Translation: CASKNLSPLHF. The full variable domain, in which reference TRBV2 and TRBJ1-6 provide the parts outside the CDR3, is EPEVTQTPSHQVTQMGQEVILRCVPISNHLYFYWYRQILGQKVEFLVSFYNNEISEKSEIFDDQFSVERPDGSNFTLKIRSTKLEDSAMYFCASKNLSPLHFGNGTRLTVT.

The rearrangement joins TRBV7-9 to TRBJ1-2, with D maybe TRBD1 (6 bases). The V end was cut by 0 bases, the J end by 3 bases, with 11 bases between. The V gene's germline CDR1 is SEHNR and CDR2 FQNEAQ (reference sequence). This CDR3 has 15 amino acids. The chain's CDR3 is CASSLAAGAYYGYTF. The CDR3, as DNA: TGTGCCAGCAGCTTAGCGGCAGGGGCCTACTATGGCTACACCTTC.

This clone was recorded once. The chain couples TRBV3-1 (or the pseudogene TRBV3-2) to TRBJ2-5; 7 bases agree with TRBD1. CDR3 length equals 15 residues. Losses at the gene ends were 6 bases for V and 6 bases for J; bases not matched to a gene: 13. Germline V gives CDR1 LGHDT, CDR2 YNNKEL (reference sequence). In nucleotides, the CDR3 is TGTGCCAGCAGATACTCGACAGGGTCCGGGAAGACCCAGTACTTC. Protein sequence: CASRYSTGSGKTQYF.

This chain connects TRBV4-1 to TRBJ1-2, with D possibly TRBD1 on 6 matching bases. Germline-derived CDR1 and CDR2 are MGHRA and YSYEKL. The V end was cut by 5 bases, the J end by 3 bases, with 13 bases between. CDR3 length: 14 residues. CDR3 sequence: CASSSGQGYYGYTF. In DNA form, the CDR3 reads TGCGCCAGCAGCTCGGGTCAGGGGTACTATGGCTACACCTTC.

The chain has TRBV10-2 and TRBJ2-7; D possibly corresponds to TRBD2 (6 bases). This CDR3 is built from 14 residues. V gave up 3 bases and J gave up 5 bases, with 14 bases separating them. CDR1 and CDR2 (germline): WSHSY, SAAADI. In nucleotides, the CDR3 is TGCGCCAGCAGTGATGCTGGAGCGGGCGACGAGCAGTACGTC. This gives the protein CASSDAGAGDEQYV.

The J gene is TRBJ1-1, the V gene TRBV7-2; D is undetermined. CDR1 is SGHTA and CDR2 is FQGNSA in the germline V gene. This CDR3 spans 14 amino acids. V lost 8 bases to trimming and J lost 4 bases, with 17 bases between them. The CDR3 sequence is CASGNGGWGTEAFF. CDR3 DNA: TGTGCCAGCGGAAATGGCGGGTGGGGCACTGAAGCTTTCTTT. Filled out from reference TRBV7-2 and TRBJ1-1, the complete variable domain reads GAGVSQSPSNKVTEKGKDVELRCDPISGHTALYWYRQSLGQGLEFLIYFQGNSAPDKSGLPSDRFSAERTGGSVSTLTIQRTQQEDSAVYLCASGNGGWGTEAFFGQGTRLTVV.

The chain combines TRBV7-9 with TRBJ1-2, with 11 positions matching TRBD1. Germline assignment: CDR1 SEHNR and CDR2 FQNEAQ (reference sequence). The CDR3 length is 15 residues. With 4 bases clipped from V and 3 bases from J, the junction kept 4 bases outside the gene matches. For the CDR3, the DNA is TGTGCCAGCAGCTACGCGGGACAGGGGGACTATGGCTACACCTTC. It specifies CASSYAGQGDYGYTF. Supplemented by reference TRBV7-9 and TRBJ1-2, the full variable domain reads DTGVSQNPRHKITKRGQNVTFRCDPISEHNRLYWYRQTLGQGPEFLTYFQNEAQLEKSRLLSDRFSAERPKGSFSTLEIQRTEQGDSAMYLCASSYAGQGDYGYTFGSGTRLTVV.

The chain uses TRBV7-3 and TRBJ2-5, with D perhaps TRBD1 (5 bases). Germline V CDR1 and CDR2: SGHTA, FQGTGA. This CDR3 has 14 residues. V was trimmed by 2 bases and J by 4 bases, leaving 11 bases between them. The CDR3 protein is CASSLQGTGETQYF. The CDR3 nucleotides are TGTGCCAGCAGCTTACAGGGAACCGGAGAGACCCAGTACTTC.

The CDR3 loop is CASRRDGPYTEAFF. The CDR3 nucleotides are TGTGCCAGCAGAAGAGATGGGCCTTACACTGAAGCTTTCTTT. The chain employs TRBV7-9 and TRBJ1-1; D not resolved. CDR3 size: 14 residues. From germline, CDR1 is SEHNR and CDR2 FQNEAQ (reference sequence). V was shortened by 6 bases and J by 3 bases, with 14 bases between the two germline ends.

The V and J genes are TRBV6-5 and TRBJ1-6, with 8 bases fitting TRBD1. After removal of 6 bases from V and 5 bases from J, the junction contained 6 bases not matched to a gene. Germline assignment: CDR1 MNHEY and CDR2 SVGAGI. The CDR3 runs to 15 residues. CDR3 amino acids: CASRDGTGDNSPLHF. CDR3 nucleotides: TGTGCCAGCAGAGATGGGACAGGCGATAATTCACCCCTCCACTTT.

The chain joins TRBV6-4 to TRBJ1-6; D unresolved. The CDR3 runs 14 residues. The germline gives CDR1 MRHNA, CDR2 SNTAGT. The V end lost 5 bases, the J end lost 9 bases, and 14 bases lay between the germline ends. CDR3 protein: CASSPNPGGSPLHF. The CDR3 DNA reads as TGTGCCAGCAGTCCTAACCCCGGCGGTTCACCCCTCCACTTT.

This clone is termed medium-sized. The CDR3 DNA reads TGTGCCAGCAGCCCGGGACAGGGCAGCAATCAGCCCCAGCATTTT. This translates into CASSPGQGSNQPQHF. The chain combines TRBV4-2 with TRBJ1-5; 9 bases fit TRBD1. The V segment lost 4 bases and the J segment 1 base; nucleotides outside the gene matches: 2. CDR3 length equals 15 residues. From germline, CDR1 is LGHNA and CDR2 YNFKEQ.

The V and J genes are TRBV10-1 and TRBJ2-2; TRBD2 agrees at 7 bases. The CDR3 totals 15 residues. Per germline, CDR1 WNHNN and CDR2 SYGVQD (reference sequence). Losses at the gene ends were 4 bases for V and 1 base for J; bases not matched to a gene: 3. CDR3 protein: CASSVRGENTGELFF. The DNA for the CDR3 is TGCGCCAGCAGTGTACGGGGGGAGAACACCGGGGAGCTGTTTTTT.

The V call is TRBV27, the J call TRBJ2-5; the match to TRBD2 covers 10 bases. V was clipped by 4 bases and J by 1 base; unmatched bases: 12. CDR3 size: 18 residues. Germline loops: CDR1 MNHEY, CDR2 SMNVEV (reference sequence). CDR3 nucleotides: TGTGCCAGCAGTTCACCTAGACTAGCGGGCGGCAGCCAAGAGACCCAGTACTTC. Its translation is CASSSPRLAGGSQETQYF.

The chain links TRBV6-5 to TRBJ2-1; 8 bases are a match to TRBD2. Germline V gene sequence: CDR1 MNHEY, CDR2 SVGAGI. Trimming removed 4 bases from V and 5 bases from J; junction bases left unmatched: 7. This CDR3 contains 15 residues. The CDR3 DNA follows: TGTGCCAGCAGTTCAACGGGACTAGGTAACAATGAGCAGTTCTTC. Translated, it gives CASSSTGLGNNEQFF.

V gene TRBV19 combines with J gene TRBJ1-5; 7 bases match TRBD1. This CDR3 is 13 amino acids long. Trimming cost V 6 bases and J 7 bases; bases outside gene matches: 6. Germline V gene data show CDR1 as LNHDA and CDR2 as SQIVND (reference sequence). The CDR3 is CASSQTGQQPQHF. For the CDR3, the DNA is TGTGCCAGTAGCCAGACAGGGCAACAGCCCCAGCATTTT.

The chain recombines TRBV6-5 with TRBJ1-2; possible D gene TRBD1, 6 bases. Per germline, CDR1 MNHEY and CDR2 SVGAGI. The CDR3 consists of 13 residues. Trimming left V 1 base short and J 6 bases short, with 9 bases between. The CDR3 coding sequence is TGTGCCAGCAGTTACTTCAGGGGCCATGGCTACACCTTC. The encoded protein is CASSYFRGHGYTF.